This T cell receptor (beta chain) was found in a study of technical replicates of blood from several donors. TCRdb's copy holds only in-frame clones and misses some; the assay was immunoSEQ multiplex PCR. The data contain fewer than 90,000 clones, approximately 94% of them singletons. Losses at the gene ends were 3 bases for V and 3 bases for J; bases not matched to a gene: 6. The germline CDR1 and CDR2 sequences are SGHRS and YFSETQ. The CDR3 totals 18 residues. The chain employs TRBV5-1 and TRBJ2-2; 15 bases are shared with TRBD2. The sequence was obtained from a human donor in good health. The sample consisted of T cells isolated from PBMCs. The CDR3 bases are TGCGCCAGCAGCTCCTGGACTAGCGGGGGGGCCCACACCGGGGAGCTGTTTTTT. This translates into CASSSWTSGGAHTGELFF.